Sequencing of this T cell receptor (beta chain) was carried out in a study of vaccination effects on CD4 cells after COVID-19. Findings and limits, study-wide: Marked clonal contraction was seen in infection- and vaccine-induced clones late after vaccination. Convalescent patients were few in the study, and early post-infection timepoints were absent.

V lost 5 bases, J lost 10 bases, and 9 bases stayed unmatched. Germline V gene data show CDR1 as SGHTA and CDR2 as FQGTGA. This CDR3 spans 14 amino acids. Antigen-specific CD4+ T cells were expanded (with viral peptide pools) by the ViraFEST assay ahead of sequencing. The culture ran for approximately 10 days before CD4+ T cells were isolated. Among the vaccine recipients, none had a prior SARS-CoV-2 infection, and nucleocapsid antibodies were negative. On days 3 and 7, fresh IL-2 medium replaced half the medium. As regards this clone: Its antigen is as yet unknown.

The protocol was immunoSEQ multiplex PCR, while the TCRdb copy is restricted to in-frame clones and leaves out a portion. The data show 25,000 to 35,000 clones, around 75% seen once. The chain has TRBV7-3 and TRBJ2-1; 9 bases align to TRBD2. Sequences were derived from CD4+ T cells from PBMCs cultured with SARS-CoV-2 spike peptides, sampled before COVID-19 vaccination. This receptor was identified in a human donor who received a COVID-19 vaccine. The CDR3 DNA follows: TGTGCCAGCAGCCTCTGGGCGGGGGGGTTAGAGCAGTTCTTC. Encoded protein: CASSLWAGGLEQFF.